The 18 T cell receptor beta chains below come from one sample, sequenced in a study of T cell responses to AZD1222 COVID-19 vaccine. The method was immunoSEQ multiplex PCR; TCRdb's version includes in-frame clones alone and lacks a portion of them. The data contain approximately 100,000 clones, just over 90% of them seen just once; the ten biggest clones take up approximately 5%. The sequencing used peripheral blood, collected 28 days after the second AZD1222 dose. Receptors originate from an adult who received the AZD1222 COVID-19 vaccine.

This clone was observed a handful of times. CDR3 sequence reads: CASSLLQGAGNSPLHF. As DNA, the CDR3 is TGTGCCAGCAGCCTTCTACAGGGGGCAGGTAATTCACCCCTCCACTTT. The chain links TRBV9 to TRBJ1-6, with TRBD1 identical over 9 bases. The CDR3 is made up of 16 amino acids. Germline V gene lookup returns CDR1 SGDLS and CDR2 YYNGEE. The V and J ends lost 4 bases and 6 bases, in that order; junction bases with no gene match: 8.

The chain is built from TRBV25-1 and TRBJ1-2, with TRBD1 matching 9 bases. The trim removed 4 bases at V and 8 bases at J, leaving 5 bases unmatched. The CDR3 is 13 residues long. Germline-derived CDR1 and CDR2 are MGHDK and SYGVNS. CDR3 sequence reads: CASSAQGARGYTF. The CDR3 coding sequence is TGTGCCAGCAGTGCACAGGGGGCTAGGGGCTACACCTTC.

The rearrangement links TRBV19 to TRBJ1-1; D may be TRBD1 (6 bases). The CDR3 has 17 amino acids. Trimming cost V 3 bases and J 2 bases, with 19 bases left between them. Germline V CDR1 and CDR2: LNHDA, SQIVND (reference sequence). The CDR3 is CASSIFGTPKGNTEAFF. DNA of the CDR3: TGTGCCAGTAGTATCTTTGGGACACCTAAGGGCAACACTGAAGCTTTCTTT.

This chain connects TRBV5-4 to TRBJ2-1, with 11 bases aligning to TRBD2. Per germline, CDR1 SGHNT and CDR2 YYREEE (reference sequence). There are 16 residues in the CDR3. The V gene end was trimmed by 0 bases and the J gene end by 6 bases; junction bases not matched to a gene: 5. DNA for the CDR3: TGTGCCAGCAGCTTGGGAAGTAGCGGGGGGGCCAATGAGCAGTTCTTC. Translated: CASSLGSSGGANEQFF.

This chain joins TRBV7-2 and TRBJ1-1; 9 bases agree with TRBD1. CDR3 size: 14 residues. Per germline, CDR1 SGHTA and CDR2 FQGNSA. The junction had 4 bases not matched to a gene; V was cut back by 5 bases and J by 3 bases. CDR3 DNA: TGTGCCAGCAGCCAGACAGGGGGGGACACTGAAGCTTTCTTT. Encoded protein: CASSQTGGDTEAFF.

The chain joins TRBV27 to TRBJ1-1, with D uncertain. This CDR3 comprises 15 residues. In germline, CDR1 is MNHEY, CDR2 SMNVEV (reference sequence). Trimming cost V 10 bases and J 0 bases, with 18 bases left between them. CDR3 amino acids: CATRPGGIMNTEAFF. The CDR3 region has the DNA TGTGCCACCCGCCCGGGCGGAATCATGAACACTGAAGCTTTCTTT.

This chain connects TRBV6-5 to TRBJ2-7, with 11 bases matching TRBD1. Germline loops: CDR1 MNHEY, CDR2 SVGAGI. V lost 2 bases, J lost 4 bases, and 4 bases stayed unmatched. This CDR3 is 15 amino acids long. The CDR3 sequence is CASSYRDRGDYEQYF. In DNA, the CDR3 is TGTGCCAGCAGTTACCGGGACAGGGGGGATTACGAGCAGTACTTC.

This clone has only one observation. The V gene is TRBV27, the J gene TRBJ2-6; D ambiguous. This CDR3 comprises 13 residues. The germline V gene encodes CDR1 MNHEY and CDR2 SMNVEV (reference sequence). Between the trimmed V and J ends, which lost 3 bases and 4 bases, there was a span of 4 bases. CDR3 in amino acids: CASSFSGANVLTF. The CDR3 DNA follows: TGTGCCAGCAGTTTCTCCGGGGCCAACGTCCTGACTTTC.

This rearrangement joins TRBV11-2 to TRBJ2-2, with D perhaps being TRBD1 or TRBD2 (7 bases each). V was clipped by 0 bases and J by 6 bases, with 14 bases between them. The CDR3 sequence is 16 residues long. The germline V gene has CDR1 SGHAT and CDR2 FQNNGV. CDR3 protein: CASSLDSGGGPGELFF. For the CDR3, the DNA is TGTGCCAGCAGCTTAGATTCAGGGGGGGGCCCCGGGGAGCTGTTTTTT.

This clone came up once. The chain joins TRBV7-3 to TRBJ2-3; D possibly matches TRBD1 or TRBD2 (6 bases each). This CDR3 region has 15 residues. Germline CDR1 SGHTA, CDR2 FQGTGA. V dropped 0 bases and J dropped 1 base, with 8 bases sitting between them. CDR3 protein: CASSLTRGGTDTQYF. CDR3 nucleotides: TGTGCCAGCAGCTTAACGAGGGGGGGCACAGATACGCAGTATTTT.

J is TRBJ1-1 and V is TRBV5-1, with unresolved D. CDR1 and CDR2 (germline): SGHRS, YFSETQ. Trimming removed 0 bases at V and 0 bases at J, with 9 bases between. This CDR3 is built from 15 residues. The CDR3 is CASSLAGSLNTEAFF. In nucleotides, the CDR3 is TGCGCCAGCAGCTTGGCCGGCAGTTTGAACACTGAAGCTTTCTTT.

This clone came up once. V usage is TRBV3-1 (or the pseudogene TRBV3-2) and J usage is TRBJ1-6, with unresolved D. CDR1 LGHDT and CDR2 YNNKEL come from the germline V gene (reference sequence). The CDR3 contains 15 residues. Trimming took off 4 bases at V and 7 bases at J, with 14 bases between the two ends. CDR3 protein: CASSLGSLGNSPLHF. The CDR3 bases are TGTGCCAGCAGCCTGGGGTCCCTTGGGAATTCACCCCTCCACTTT.

The chain joins TRBV6-6 to TRBJ1-2; 8 bases line up with TRBD1. The germline V gene encodes CDR1 MNHNY and CDR2 SVGAGI (reference sequence). The CDR3 is 14 amino acids. The trim removed 4 bases at V and 4 bases at J, leaving 5 bases unmatched. The CDR3 is CASSSPGGSYGYTF. The CDR3 bases are TGTGCCAGCAGTTCCCCAGGGGGCAGCTATGGCTACACCTTC.

The chain is built from TRBV9 and TRBJ2-7; 8 nucleotides match TRBD1. CDR1 is SGDLS, CDR2 YYNGEE, per germline. J gave up 2 bases and V 3 bases, and 7 bases lay outside the gene matches. The CDR3 has 15 amino acids. CDR3 loop: CASSAGQGATYEQYF. The CDR3 DNA is TGTGCCAGCAGCGCCGGACAGGGAGCGACCTACGAGCAGTACTTC.

CDR3 DNA sequence: TGTGCCAGCACCGGTGCGGGTTCACCCCTCCACTTT. Translating gives CASTGAGSPLHF. This chain connects TRBV6-5 to TRBJ1-6, with D unclear. V dropped 7 bases and J dropped 9 bases, with 10 bases sitting between them. The CDR3 extends over 12 amino acids. CDR1 is MNHEY and CDR2 is SVGAGI in the germline V gene.

V usage is TRBV6-5 and J usage is TRBJ1-5, with 9 bases lining up with TRBD1. With 5 bases clipped from V and 3 bases from J, the junction kept 5 bases outside the gene matches. The CDR3 contains 15 residues. Germline V lookup: CDR1 MNHEY, CDR2 SVGAGI. For the CDR3, the DNA is TGTGCCAGCAGTATCTGGACAGGGGTCAATCAGCCCCAGCATTTT. Protein product: CASSIWTGVNQPQHF.

This clone was seen a handful of times. The CDR3 here is CASSLSTGVYEKLFF. The CDR3, as DNA: TGTGCCAGCAGTTTAAGCACAGGGGTGTATGAAAAACTGTTTTTT. The chain is built from TRBV28 and TRBJ1-4; TRBD1 agrees at 7 bases. This CDR3 is built from 15 residues. Looked up from germline, CDR1 is MDHEN and CDR2 is SYDVKM. The junction had 6 bases not matched to a gene; V was cut back by 2 bases and J by 6 bases.

The genes are TRBV5-1 and TRBJ1-3, with D unclear. V was clipped by 0 bases and J by 1 base, with 8 bases between them. CDR3 size: 15 residues. Germline CDR1 SGHRS, CDR2 YFSETQ. CDR3 sequence: CASSLVSGSGNTIYF. In nucleotides, the CDR3 is TGCGCCAGCAGCTTGGTTTCCGGGTCTGGAAACACCATATATTTT. The full variable domain, with the rest looked up from reference TRBV5-1 and TRBJ1-3, is KAGVTQTPRYLIKTRGQQVTLSCSPISGHRSVSWYQQTPGQGLQFLFEYFSETQRNKGNFPGRFSGRQFSNSRSEMNVSTLELGDSALYLCASSLVSGSGNTIYFGEGSWLTVV.